These 7 T cell receptor beta chains were all obtained from the same sample, sequenced in a study of response to subunit inactivated influenza vaccine. Via MiXCR, TCRdb re-called the RT-PCR reads, giving one row per CDR3 protein. The sample holds some 500,000 distinct CDR3 sequences, around 13% seen once. This sample comprised PBMCs from blood, obtained about 6 weeks after vaccination. Receptors originate from a man aged 45-60 years who received an inactivated influenza vaccine.

This clonotype showed up just a few times. This chain uses TRBV20-1 with TRBJ2-5; TRBD2 matches 10 bases. V gave up 6 bases and J gave up 5 bases; unmatched junction bases: 6. Germline V CDR1 and CDR2: DFQATT, SNEGSKA (reference sequence). The length of the CDR3 is 13 residues. CDR3 DNA: TGCAGTGCCACCCAGACTAGCGGGGAGACCCAGTACTTC. Encoded protein: CSATQTSGETQYF.

This clonotype was detected many times. This chain joins TRBV20-1 and TRBJ2-1; 11 nucleotides match TRBD2. With V trimmed by 0 bases and J by 3 bases, 4 bases remained unmatched. The CDR3 loop spans 16 amino acids. Per germline, CDR1 DFQATT and CDR2 SNEGSKA (reference sequence). Written as DNA, the CDR3 is TGCAGTGCTAGAGACTTACTAGCGGGGGACTACAATGAGCAGTTCTTC. As protein: CSARDLLAGDYNEQFF.

The V gene is TRBV5-1, the J gene TRBJ2-3; 10 nucleotides align to TRBD2. The CDR3 spans 16 residues. J lost 6 bases, V lost 3 bases, and 10 bases had no gene match. The germline gives CDR1 SGHRS, CDR2 YFSETQ. CDR3 sequence reads: CASSSASGGGPDTQYF. In DNA form, the CDR3 reads TGCGCCAGCAGCTCTGCTAGCGGGGGTGGCCCGGATACGCAGTATTTT.

V gene TRBV12-3 or TRBV12-4 combines with J gene TRBJ2-1; 8 bases are a match to TRBD2. The CDR3 is made up of 15 amino acids. V trimming: 2 bases; J trimming: 10 bases; junction bases outside the gene matches: 10. The CDR3 here is CASSLSGRPTLEQFF. DNA of the CDR3: TGTGCCAGCAGTTTAAGCGGGAGACCCACCCTCGAGCAGTTCTTC.

This chain uses TRBV12-3 or TRBV12-4 with TRBJ2-5, with TRBD1 as a possible D gene (6 bases). Trimming left V 3 bases short and J 5 bases short, with 13 bases between. The CDR3 has 14 residues. In DNA form, the CDR3 reads TGTGCCAGCAGTTTTAATACAGGGTATGAGACCCAGTACTTC. Its translation: CASSFNTGYETQYF.

The chain recombines TRBV2 with TRBJ2-1; either TRBD1 or TRBD2 may supply D (6 bases each). The germline gives CDR1 SNHLY, CDR2 FYNNEI. The CDR3 extends over 14 amino acids. The V end lost 3 bases, the J end lost 7 bases, and 13 bases lay between the germline ends. In nucleotides, the CDR3 is TGTGCCAGCAGTGACTACAGGGCGGGGAATGAGCAGTTCTTC. Its translation is CASSDYRAGNEQFF.

This clonotype appeared a few times. The rearrangement uses TRBV20-1 and TRBJ2-7; 10 positions agree with TRBD1. CDR1 and CDR2 (germline): DFQATT, SNEGSKA (reference sequence). The CDR3 runs to 14 residues. Trimming removed 3 bases from V and 4 bases from J; junction bases left unmatched: 6. CDR3 in DNA: TGCAGTGCTAGTAGAGGGGACAGGGGTTACGAGCAGTACTTC. Translation gives CSASRGDRGYEQYF.